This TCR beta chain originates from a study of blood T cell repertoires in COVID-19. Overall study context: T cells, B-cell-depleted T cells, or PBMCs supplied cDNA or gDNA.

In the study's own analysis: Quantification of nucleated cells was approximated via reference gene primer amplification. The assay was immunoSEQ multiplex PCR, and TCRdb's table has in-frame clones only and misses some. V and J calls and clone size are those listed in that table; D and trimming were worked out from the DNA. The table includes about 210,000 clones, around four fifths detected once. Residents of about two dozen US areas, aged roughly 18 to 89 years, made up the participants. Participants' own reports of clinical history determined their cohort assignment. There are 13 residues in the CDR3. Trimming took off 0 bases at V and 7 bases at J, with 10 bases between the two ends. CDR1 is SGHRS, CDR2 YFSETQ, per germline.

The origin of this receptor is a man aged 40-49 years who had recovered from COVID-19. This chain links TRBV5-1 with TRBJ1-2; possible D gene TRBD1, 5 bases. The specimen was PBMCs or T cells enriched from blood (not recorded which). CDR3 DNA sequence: TGCGCCAGCAGCTTGGTCGGGCAGGGTGGCTACACCTTC. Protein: CASSLVGQGGYTF.